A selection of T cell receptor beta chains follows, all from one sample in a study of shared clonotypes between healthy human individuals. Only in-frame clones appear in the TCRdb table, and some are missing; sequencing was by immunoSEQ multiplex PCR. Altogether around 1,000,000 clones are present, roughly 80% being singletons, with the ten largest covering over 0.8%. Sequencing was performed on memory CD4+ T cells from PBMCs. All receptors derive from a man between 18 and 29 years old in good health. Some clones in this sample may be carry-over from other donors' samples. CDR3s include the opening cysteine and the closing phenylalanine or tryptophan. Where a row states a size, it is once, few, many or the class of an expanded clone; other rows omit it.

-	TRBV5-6	CASSRTGPQKAEQYF
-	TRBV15	CATSREPRPPKTQYF
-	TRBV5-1	CASSSQGLNYGYTF
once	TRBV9	CASSTLGGGYNEQFF
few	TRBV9	CASSVGPHTGELFF
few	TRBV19	CASRDRAANTEAFF
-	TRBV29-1	CSVDASTDTQYF
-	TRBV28	CATGAGSTEAFF
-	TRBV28	CASWGYSTDTQYF
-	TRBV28	CASRQGSRAYEQYF
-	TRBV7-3	CASSPTGGRYSTDTQYF
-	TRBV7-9	CASSFAGGDGVNYGYTF
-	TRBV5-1	CASSRTGNQETQYF
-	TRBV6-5	CASSYSGSGGADTQYF
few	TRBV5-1	CASSLAPLGANGNTIYF
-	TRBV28	CASRLGLAGGNEQFF
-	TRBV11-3	CASSLNSGDTQYF
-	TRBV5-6	CASSLAGPTSNQPQHF
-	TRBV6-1	CASSEGRANYGYTF
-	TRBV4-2	CASSLTDMRDEQYF
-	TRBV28	CASIAGKGAGVSNQPQHF
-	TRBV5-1	CASSFAPGDEQFF
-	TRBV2	CASSRQGANTEAFF
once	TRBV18	CASSPGQYEQYF
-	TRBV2	CASSEEAEKLFF
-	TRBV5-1	CASSLVEREQYF
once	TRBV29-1	CSVVGTSGSADTQYF
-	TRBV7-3	CASSLLAGDYNEQFF
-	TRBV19	CASSDPGRTNYGYTF
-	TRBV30	CTWSVLRVRGEKLFF